This TCR beta chain came from a study of T cells in Graves' hyperthyroidism and ophthalmopathy. Overall study context: Before treatment of any kind, peripheral blood was taken at initial diagnosis. Study findings and constraints: Most clonotypes expanded in thyroid above 0.001 were likewise present in blood.

J was trimmed by 1 base and V by 6 bases; bases with no gene match: 3. Germline V gives CDR1 DFQATT, CDR2 SNEGSKA (reference sequence). The CDR3 loop spans 12 amino acids. A remark on this clonotype: Its antigen remains unidentified.

TCR beta CDR3 regions were amplified from RNA transcripts. The TCR CDR3 was amplified in a first-round RT-PCR using the HTBI primer set. TCRdb reanalysed the multiplex PCR reads using MiXCR and keeps one entry per CDR3 protein. The data hold 660,000 or so distinct CDR3 sequences, with around 20% observed a single time. Pregnant or lactating patients were excluded, as were those with uncontrolled infection or other autoimmune disease. Fresh peripheral blood, 9.5 to 10 ml of it, supplied the PBMCs. The sequenced sample consisted of blood. The chain links TRBV20-1 to TRBJ2-7; 7 nucleotides line up with TRBD1. This TCR derives from a man aged 25 to 40 with Graves' ophthalmopathy. CDR3 DNA sequence: TGCAGTGCACCGGGACAGTCCTACGAGCAGTACTTC. Translated, it gives CSAPGQSYEQYF.